The rows below give T cell receptor beta chains drawn from one sample of a study of early T cells in non-severe SARS-CoV-2 infection. TCRdb analysed the 5' RACE reads with MiXCR anew, one entry per CDR3 protein. The table has fewer than 50,000 distinct CDR3 sequences, around 6.9% seen once. Specimen: whole blood, collected at baseline. The receptor set was obtained from an adult who was a healthcare worker with PCR-confirmed SARS-CoV-2 infection or an uninfected control (not recorded which). CDR3s include the opening cysteine and the closing phenylalanine or tryptophan. A D gene is named only where the DNA matches it firmly. Where a row states a size, it is once, few, many or the class of an expanded clone; other rows omit it.

>many|TRBV20-1|TRBJ1-3|TRBD1
CSARSRQGAFGNTIYF
TGCAGTGCTAGATCAAGACAGGGGGCATTTGGAAACACCATATATTTT
>many|TRBV29-1|TRBJ2-1|TRBD1
CSVGGTGGGFSYNEQFF
TGCAGCGTAGGGGGGACAGGGGGAGGCTTCTCCTACAATGAGCAGTTCTTC
>many|TRBV19|TRBJ2-2|TRBD2
CASIGGGATGELFF
TGTGCCAGTATCGGCGGGGGGGCCACCGGGGAGCTGTTTTTT
>few|TRBV7-9|TRBJ2-6|.
CASSRSSGANVLTF
TGTGCCAGCAGCCGAAGCTCTGGGGCCAACGTCCTGACTTTC
>many|TRBV18|TRBJ2-1|TRBD2
CASSPRHGLAGASSSYNEQFF
TGTGCCAGCTCCCCCAGACACGGACTAGCGGGGGCCTCGAGCTCCTACAATGAGCAGTTCTTC
>many|TRBV12-3/TRBV12-4|TRBJ1-5|TRBD1
CASSLTGGADQPQHF
TGTGCCAGCAGCCTCACAGGGGGCGCGGATCAGCCCCAGCATTTT
>few|TRBV7-9|TRBJ2-1|TRBD1
CASRIGGDRVVFF
TGTGCCAGCAGGATAGGGGGGGACAGGGTGGTATTCTTC
>.|TRBV12-5|TRBJ1-5|.
CASGLGVSPQHF
TGTGCTAGTGGTTTAGGGGTTTCGCCCCAGCATTTT
>.|TRBV18|TRBJ1-6|.
CASSPMDRDYNSPLHF
TGTGCCAGCTCACCCATGGACAGAGACTATAATTCACCCCTCCACTTT
>few|TRBV27|TRBJ2-7|TRBD1
CASRGQGTYEQYF
TGTGCCAGCAGAGGACAGGGAACCTACGAGCAGTACTTC